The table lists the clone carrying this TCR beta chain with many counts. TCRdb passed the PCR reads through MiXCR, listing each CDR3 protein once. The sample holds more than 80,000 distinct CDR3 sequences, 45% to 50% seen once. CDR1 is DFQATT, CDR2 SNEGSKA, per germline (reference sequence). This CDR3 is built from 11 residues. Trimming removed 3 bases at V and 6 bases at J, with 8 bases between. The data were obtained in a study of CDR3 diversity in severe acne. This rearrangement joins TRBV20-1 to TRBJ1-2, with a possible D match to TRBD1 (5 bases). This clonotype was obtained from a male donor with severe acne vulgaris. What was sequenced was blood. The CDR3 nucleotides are TGCAGTGCTAGCGGGACTAATGGCTACACCTTC. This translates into CSASGTNGYTF.